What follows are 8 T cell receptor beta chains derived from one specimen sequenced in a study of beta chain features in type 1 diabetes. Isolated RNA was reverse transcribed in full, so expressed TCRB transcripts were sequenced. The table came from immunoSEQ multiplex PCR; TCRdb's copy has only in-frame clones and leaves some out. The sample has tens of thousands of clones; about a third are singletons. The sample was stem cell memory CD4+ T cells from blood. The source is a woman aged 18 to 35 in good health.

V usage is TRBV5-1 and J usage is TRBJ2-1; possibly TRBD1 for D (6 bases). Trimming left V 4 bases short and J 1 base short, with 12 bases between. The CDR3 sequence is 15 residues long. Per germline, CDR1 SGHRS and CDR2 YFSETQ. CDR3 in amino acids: CASSLRTDSYNEQFF. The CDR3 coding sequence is TGCGCCAGCAGCCTCAGGACAGATTCCTACAATGAGCAGTTCTTC.

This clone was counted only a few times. This chain's CDR3 is CASSGHLLTSPLHF. The CDR3 bases are TGTGCCAGCAGTGGACACCTCCTAACTTCACCCCTCCACTTT. The chain employs TRBV27 and TRBJ1-6, with D perhaps TRBD1 (5 bases). Trimming pared 5 bases from V and 9 bases from J, leaving 14 bases between. This CDR3 is 14 amino acids long. CDR1 is MNHEY, CDR2 SMNVEV, per germline (reference sequence).

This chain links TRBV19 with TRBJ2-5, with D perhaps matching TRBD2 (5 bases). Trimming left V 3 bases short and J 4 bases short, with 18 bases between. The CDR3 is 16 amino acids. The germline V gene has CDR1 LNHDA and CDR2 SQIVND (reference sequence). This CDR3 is CASSMRATSFGETQYF. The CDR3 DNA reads TGTGCCAGTAGTATGAGGGCTACGTCTTTCGGAGAGACCCAGTACTTC.

The CDR3 DNA sequence: TGTGCCTGGAGTGTACGCAGATTAACTAATGAAAAACTGTTTTTT. It codes for CAWSVRRLTNEKLFF. This chain links TRBV30 with TRBJ1-4, with D unclear. Germline V gene lookup returns CDR1 GTSNPN and CDR2 SVGIG (reference sequence). The CDR3 is made up of 15 amino acids. Trimming pared 0 bases from V and 1 base from J, leaving 9 bases between.

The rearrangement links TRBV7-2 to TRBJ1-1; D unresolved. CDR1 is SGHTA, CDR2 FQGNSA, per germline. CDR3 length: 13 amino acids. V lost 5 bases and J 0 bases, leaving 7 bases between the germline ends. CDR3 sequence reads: CASSRSLNTEAFF. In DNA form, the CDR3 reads TGTGCCAGCAGCCGTAGCTTGAACACTGAAGCTTTCTTT.

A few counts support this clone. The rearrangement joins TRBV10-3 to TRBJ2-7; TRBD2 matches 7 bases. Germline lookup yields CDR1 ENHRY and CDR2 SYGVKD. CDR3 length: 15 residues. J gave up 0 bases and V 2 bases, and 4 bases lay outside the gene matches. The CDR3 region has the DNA TGTGCCATCAGTGAGGAAGCTAGCGGCTCCTACGAGCAGTACTTC. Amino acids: CAISEEASGSYEQYF.

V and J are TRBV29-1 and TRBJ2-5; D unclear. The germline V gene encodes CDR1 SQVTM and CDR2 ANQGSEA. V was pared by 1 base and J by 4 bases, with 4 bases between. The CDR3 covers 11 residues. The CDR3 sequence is CSVEGLETQYF. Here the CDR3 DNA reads TGCAGCGTTGAAGGTCTAGAGACCCAGTACTTC. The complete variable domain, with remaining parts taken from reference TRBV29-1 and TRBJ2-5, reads SAVISQKPSRDICQRGTSLTIQCQVDSQVTMMFWYRQQPGQSLTLIATANQGSEATYESGFVIDKFPISRPNLTFSTLTVSNMSPEDSSIYLCSVEGLETQYFGPGTRLLVL.

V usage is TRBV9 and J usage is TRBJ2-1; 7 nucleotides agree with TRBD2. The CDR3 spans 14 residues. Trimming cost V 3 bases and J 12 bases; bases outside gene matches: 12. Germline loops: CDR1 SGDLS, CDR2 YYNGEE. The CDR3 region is CASSAARAGVRQFF. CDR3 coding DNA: TGTGCCAGCAGCGCCGCCCGCGCGGGGGTCCGGCAGTTCTTC. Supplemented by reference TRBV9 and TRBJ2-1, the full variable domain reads DSGVTQTPKHLITATGQRVTLRCSPRSGDLSVYWYQQSLDQGLQFLIQYYNGEERAKGNILERFSAQQFPDLHSELNLSSLELGDSALYFCASSAARAGVRQFFGPGTRLTVL.